The sequence of this T cell receptor (beta chain) was determined in a study of blood T cell repertoires in COVID-19. Overall study: The United States, Italy and Spain provided the acute and convalescent COVID-19 samples. PBMCs, B-cell-depleted T cells, or T cells provided the cDNA or gDNA that made up the material.

In the authors' workflow: Nucleated cell counts were estimated from reference gene primer amplification. TCRdb's table, derived via immunoSEQ multiplex PCR, lists solely in-frame clones and lacks some. V and J calls and clone size are those listed in that table; D and trimming were worked out from the DNA. In the table there are a few hundred thousand clones, about 80% of which are singletons. Germline V gene sequence: CDR1 SGHRS, CDR2 YFSETQ. Trimming took off 2 bases at V and 3 bases at J, with 9 bases between the two ends. The CDR3 is made up of 13 amino acids. The rearrangement joins TRBV5-1 to TRBJ2-7, with D perhaps matching TRBD2 (5 bases). The receptor's source is a woman in her sixties with acute or convalescent COVID-19. The sequencing input was peripheral blood. In nucleotides, the CDR3 is TGCGCCAGCAGCTTTCAGGCGGGCTACGAGCAGTACTTC. Translated, it gives CASSFQAGYEQYF. The variable domain in full, completed from reference TRBV5-1 and TRBJ2-7, reads KAGVTQTPRYLIKTRGQQVTLSCSPISGHRSVSWYQQTPGQGLQFLFEYFSETQRNKGNFPGRFSGRQFSNSRSEMNVSTLELGDSALYLCASSFQAGYEQYFGPGTRLTVT.